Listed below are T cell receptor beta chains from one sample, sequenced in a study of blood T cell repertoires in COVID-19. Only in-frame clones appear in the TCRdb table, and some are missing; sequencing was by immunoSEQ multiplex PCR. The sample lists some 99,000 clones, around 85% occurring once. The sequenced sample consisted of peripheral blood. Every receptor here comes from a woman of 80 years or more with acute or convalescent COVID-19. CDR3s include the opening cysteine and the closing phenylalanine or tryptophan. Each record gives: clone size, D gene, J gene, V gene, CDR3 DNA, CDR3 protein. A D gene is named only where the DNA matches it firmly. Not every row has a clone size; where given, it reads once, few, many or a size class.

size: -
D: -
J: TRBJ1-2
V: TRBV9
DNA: TGTGCCAGCAGCCCCCGAGGGCCAGTCTATGGCTACACCTTC
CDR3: CASSPRGPVYGYTF

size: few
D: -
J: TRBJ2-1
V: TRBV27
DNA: TGTGCCAGCAGTTGGGCTGCGCAAGGAAATGAGCAGTTCTTC
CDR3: CASSWAAQGNEQFF

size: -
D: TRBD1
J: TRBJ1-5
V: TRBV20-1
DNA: TGCAGTGCTAGTATTAGGAGTACAGGGGTAAATCAGCCCCAGCATTTT
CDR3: CSASIRSTGVNQPQHF

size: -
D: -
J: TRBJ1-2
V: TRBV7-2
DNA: TGTGCCAGCAGCTTAGAGGGAGGGGGGTATGGCTACACCTTC
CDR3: CASSLEGGGYGYTF

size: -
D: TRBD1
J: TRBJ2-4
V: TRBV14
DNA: TGTGCCAGCAGCCTCCGACAGGGAACCCCGCTAGCCAAAAACATTCAGTACTTC
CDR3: CASSLRQGTPLAKNIQYF

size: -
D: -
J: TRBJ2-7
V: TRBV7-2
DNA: TGTGCCAGCAGCCCCTCACGGACAGACTACGAGCAGTACTTC
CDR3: CASSPSRTDYEQYF

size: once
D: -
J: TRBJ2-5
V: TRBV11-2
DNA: TGTGCCAGCAGCTCCCCACGGGACACCCAACCGAGGGTGACCCAGTACTTC
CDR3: CASSSPRDTQPRVTQYF

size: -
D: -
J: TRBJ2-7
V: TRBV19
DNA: TGTGCCAGTAGTATGGGCCCTAACAGGGGGGGCTACGAGCAGTACTTC
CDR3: CASSMGPNRGGYEQYF

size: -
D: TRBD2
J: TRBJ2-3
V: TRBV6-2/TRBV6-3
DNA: TGTGCCAGCAGTTACTCGATAGGGACTACAATTAGCACAGATACGCAGTATTTT
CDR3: CASSYSIGTTISTDTQYF

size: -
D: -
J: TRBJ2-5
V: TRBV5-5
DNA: TGTGCCAGCAGCTTGGGCGCAGGGTCCTCAGAGACCCAGTACTTC
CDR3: CASSLGAGSSETQYF

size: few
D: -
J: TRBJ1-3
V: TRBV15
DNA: TGTGCCACCAGCAGAGATCGCGAGAGCTCTGGAAACACCATATATTTT
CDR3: CATSRDRESSGNTIYF

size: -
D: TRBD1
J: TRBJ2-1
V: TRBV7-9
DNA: TGTGCCAGCAGAGCCGGGACAGGTACAGCCAATGAGCAGTTCTTC
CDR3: CASRAGTGTANEQFF

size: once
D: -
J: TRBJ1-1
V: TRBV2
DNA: TGTGCCAGCAGTTACAGGGCGGAGAACACTGAAGCTTTCTTT
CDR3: CASSYRAENTEAFF

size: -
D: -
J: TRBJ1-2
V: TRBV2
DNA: TGTGCCAGCAGTCCGACAGGATCCCGTGAAGGAGGCTACACCTTC
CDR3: CASSPTGSREGGYTF

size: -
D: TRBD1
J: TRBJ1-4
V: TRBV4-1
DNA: TGCGCCAGCAGCCCCGGACAGGGTCGGGAAAAACTGTTTTTT
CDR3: CASSPGQGREKLFF

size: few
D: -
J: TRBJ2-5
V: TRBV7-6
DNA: TGTGCCAGCAGCTTGGCCAATGGAGAGACCCAGTACTTC
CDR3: CASSLANGETQYF

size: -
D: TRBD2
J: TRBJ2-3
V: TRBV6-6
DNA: TGTGCCAGCAGTCAGGGAGGGTTCTTGGGTAGCACAGATACGCAGTATTTT
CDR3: CASSQGGFLGSTDTQYF

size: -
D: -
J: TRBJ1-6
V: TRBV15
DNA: TGTGCCACCAGCAGAGATCGGGGGGGCGGGTCACCCCTCCACTTT
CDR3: CATSRDRGGGSPLHF

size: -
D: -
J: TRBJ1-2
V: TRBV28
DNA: TGTGCCAGCAGTCCGCGCCGACAGGATGGCTACACCTTC
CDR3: CASSPRRQDGYTF

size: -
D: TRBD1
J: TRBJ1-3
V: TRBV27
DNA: TGTGCCAGCAGGGCTACAGGGGGCTTTGGAAACACCATATATTTT
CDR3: CASRATGGFGNTIYF

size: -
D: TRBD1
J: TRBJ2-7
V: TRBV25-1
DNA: TGTGCCAGCCGGGACAGGGCTTCCCACGAGCAGTACTTC
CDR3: CASRDRASHEQYF

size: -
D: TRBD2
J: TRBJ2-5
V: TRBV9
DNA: TGTGCCAGCAGCGTGACTAGCGGGGCAGGGACCCAGTACTTC
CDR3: CASSVTSGAGTQYF

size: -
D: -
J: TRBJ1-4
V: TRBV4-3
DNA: TGCGCCAGCAGCCAAGAGGGGCTCCCTAATGAAAAACTGTTTTTT
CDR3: CASSQEGLPNEKLFF

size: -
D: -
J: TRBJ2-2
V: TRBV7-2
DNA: TGTGCCAGCAGCTTAGCGACAGGGGAGCTGTTTTTT
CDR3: CASSLATGELFF

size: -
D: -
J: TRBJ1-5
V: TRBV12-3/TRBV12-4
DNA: TGTGCCAGCAGTTTAAGCGATCAGCCCCAGCATTTT
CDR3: CASSLSDQPQHF

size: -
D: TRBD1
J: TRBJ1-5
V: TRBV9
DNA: TGTGCCAGCAGCGTAGTGGAGGGGGCTACCGACAATCAGCCCCAGCATTTT
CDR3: CASSVVEGATDNQPQHF

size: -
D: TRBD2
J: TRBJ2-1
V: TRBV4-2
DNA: TGTGCCAGTTTAGCTAGCGGGGGGGCGGATAATGAGCAGTTCTTC
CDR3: CASLASGGADNEQFF

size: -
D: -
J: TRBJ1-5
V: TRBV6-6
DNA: TGTGCCAGCACGCGGGACGTGCTTCAGCCCCAGCATTTT
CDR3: CASTRDVLQPQHF

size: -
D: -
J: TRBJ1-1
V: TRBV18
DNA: TGTGCCAGCTCACCACTGCGGGGGTGGGGCACTGAAGCTTTCTTT
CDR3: CASSPLRGWGTEAFF

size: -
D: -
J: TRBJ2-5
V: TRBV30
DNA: TGTGCCTGGTCCGGGTTTCAAGAGACCCAGTACTTC
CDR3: CAWSGFQETQYF

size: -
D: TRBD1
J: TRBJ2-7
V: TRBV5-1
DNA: TGCGCCAGCAGCTTTCGGACAGGGGAAGGTTCCTACGAGCAGTACTTC
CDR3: CASSFRTGEGSYEQYF

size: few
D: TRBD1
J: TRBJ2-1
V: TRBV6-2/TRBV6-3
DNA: TGTGCCAGCAGTCGGGACAGGGGGCGCGGGAATGAGCAGTTCTTC
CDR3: CASSRDRGRGNEQFF

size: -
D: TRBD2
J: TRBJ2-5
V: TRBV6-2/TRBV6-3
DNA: TGTGCCAGCAGTTCGGCGGGGGGGCCTGGAGAGACCCAGTACTTC
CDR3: CASSSAGGPGETQYF

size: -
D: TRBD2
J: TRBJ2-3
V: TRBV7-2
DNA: TGTGCCAGCAGCCTACGAACCCAGCGGGGGGCACCAGATACGCAGTATTTT
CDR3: CASSLRTQRGAPDTQYF

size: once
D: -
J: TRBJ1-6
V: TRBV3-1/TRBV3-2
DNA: TGTGCCAGCAGCCAAGAGGCCAGACCAGGGCGTAATTCACCCCTCCACTTT
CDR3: CASSQEARPGRNSPLHF

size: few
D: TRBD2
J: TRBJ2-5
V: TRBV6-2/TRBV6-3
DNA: TGTGCCAGCAGCTTGGGGACTAGCTTTCAAGAGACCCAGTACTTC
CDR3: CASSLGTSFQETQYF

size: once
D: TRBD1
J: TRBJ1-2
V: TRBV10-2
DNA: TGCGCCAGCAGTGGGCTCGCGACAGGGGGCTGGAATAACTATGGCTACACCTTC
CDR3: CASSGLATGGWNNYGYTF

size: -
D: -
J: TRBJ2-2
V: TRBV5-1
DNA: TGCGCCAGCAGCTCATGGGGCGTTACCGGGGAGCTGTTTTTT
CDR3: CASSSWGVTGELFF

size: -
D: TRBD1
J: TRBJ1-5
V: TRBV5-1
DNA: TGCGCCAGCAGCCAGGGGGACAATCAGCCCCAGCATTTT
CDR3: CASSQGDNQPQHF

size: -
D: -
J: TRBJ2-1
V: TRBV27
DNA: TGTGCCAGCCAAGGGGCGGGATATAGGGTCTACAATGAGCAGTTCTTC
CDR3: CASQGAGYRVYNEQFF

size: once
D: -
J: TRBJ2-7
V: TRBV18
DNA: TGTGCCAGCTCACCCCGGGACGGGAGTTACGAGCAGTACTTC
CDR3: CASSPRDGSYEQYF

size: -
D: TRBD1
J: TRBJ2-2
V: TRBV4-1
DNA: TGCGCCAGCAGCCAAGGGCCCAGGGGGTACACCGGGGAGCTGTTTTTT
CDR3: CASSQGPRGYTGELFF

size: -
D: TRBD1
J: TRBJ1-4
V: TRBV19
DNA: TGTGCCAGTAGTATGGCGCAGGGGGTGAATACTGAAAAACTGTTTTTT
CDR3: CASSMAQGVNTEKLFF

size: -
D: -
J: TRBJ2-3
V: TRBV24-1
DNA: TGTGCCACCAGTGCGGGTGCTAGCACAGATACGCAGTATTTT
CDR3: CATSAGASTDTQYF

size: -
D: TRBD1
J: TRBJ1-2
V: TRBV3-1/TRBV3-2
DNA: TGTGCCAGCAGCCAAGAAGAGGGGGCGCGCGGCTACACCTTC
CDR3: CASSQEEGARGYTF

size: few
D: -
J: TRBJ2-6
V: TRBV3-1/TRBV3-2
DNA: TGTGCCAGCAGCCAAGGAAGGACAGCTGGGGCCAACGTCCTGACTTTC
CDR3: CASSQGRTAGANVLTF

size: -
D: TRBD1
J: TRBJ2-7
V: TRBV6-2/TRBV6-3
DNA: TGTGCCAGCAGTTACTCACCGGGACAGGTCTCCTACGAGCAGTACTTC
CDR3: CASSYSPGQVSYEQYF

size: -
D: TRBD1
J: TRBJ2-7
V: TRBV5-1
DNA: TGCGCCAGCAGCGTAACAGGGGGCGGGGGAACCTACGAGCAGTACTTC
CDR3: CASSVTGGGGTYEQYF